This note documents a single T cell receptor (beta chain) sequence. This specimen belongs to a study of CD8 T cells in Susac syndrome. Germline V gene data show CDR1 as MDHEN and CDR2 as SYDVKM. This CDR3 is 14 amino acids long. V was pared by 2 bases and J by 6 bases, with 13 bases between. When the RNA was reverse transcribed, random hexamers were used with an input of about 0.45 to 1 ug. Each CDR3 protein is one row after TCRdb ran MiXCR on the immunoSEQ multiplex PCR reads. The sample lists around 140,000 distinct CDR3 sequences; approximately 95% were seen once. Specimen: CD4+ T cells from PBMCs. V and J are TRBV28 and TRBJ1-1; D gene ambiguous. This clonotype was obtained from a human donor with Susac syndrome. CDR3 in DNA: TGTGCCAGCAGTTTAGTTGAGGGATTATCTGAAGCTTTCTTT. It codes for CASSLVEGLSEAFF.